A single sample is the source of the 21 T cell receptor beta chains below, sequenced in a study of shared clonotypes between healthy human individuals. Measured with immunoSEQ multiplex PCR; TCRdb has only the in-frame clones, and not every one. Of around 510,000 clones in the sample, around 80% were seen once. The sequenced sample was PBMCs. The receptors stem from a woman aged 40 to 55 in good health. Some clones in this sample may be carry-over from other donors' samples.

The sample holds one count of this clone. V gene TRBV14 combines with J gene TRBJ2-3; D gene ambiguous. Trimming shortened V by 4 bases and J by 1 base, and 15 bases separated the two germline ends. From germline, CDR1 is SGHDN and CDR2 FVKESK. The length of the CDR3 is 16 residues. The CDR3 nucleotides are TGTGCCAGCAGCCTGGCCTCGGACCCAGGCACAGATACGCAGTATTTT. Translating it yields CASSLASDPGTDTQYF.

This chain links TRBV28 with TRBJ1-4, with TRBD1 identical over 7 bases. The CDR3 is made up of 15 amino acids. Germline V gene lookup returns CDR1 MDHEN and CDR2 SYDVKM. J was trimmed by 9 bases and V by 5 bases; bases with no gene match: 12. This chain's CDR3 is CASSGELEGAKKLFF. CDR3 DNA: TGTGCCAGCAGTGGGGAGTTGGAGGGGGCGAAAAAACTGTTTTTT.

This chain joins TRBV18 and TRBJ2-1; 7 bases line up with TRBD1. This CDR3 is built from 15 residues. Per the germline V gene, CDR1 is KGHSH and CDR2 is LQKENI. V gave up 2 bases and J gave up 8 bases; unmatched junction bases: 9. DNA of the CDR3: TGTGCCAGCTCACCAGAGACAGGGCTGCGCTATGAGCAGTTCTTC. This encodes CASSPETGLRYEQFF. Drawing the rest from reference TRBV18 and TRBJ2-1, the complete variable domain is NAGVMQNPRHLVRRRGQEARLRCSPMKGHSHVYWYRQLPEEGLKFMVYLQKENIIDESGMPKERFSAEFPKEGPSILRIQQVVRGDSAAYFCASSPETGLRYEQFFGPGTRLTVL.

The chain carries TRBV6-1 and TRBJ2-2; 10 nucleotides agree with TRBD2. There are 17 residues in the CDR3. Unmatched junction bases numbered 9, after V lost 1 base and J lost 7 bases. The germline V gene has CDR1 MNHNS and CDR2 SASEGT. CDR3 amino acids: CASSEVRAGGRSGELFF. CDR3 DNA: TGTGCCAGCAGTGAAGTGAGAGCGGGAGGGCGGAGCGGGGAGCTGTTTTTT.

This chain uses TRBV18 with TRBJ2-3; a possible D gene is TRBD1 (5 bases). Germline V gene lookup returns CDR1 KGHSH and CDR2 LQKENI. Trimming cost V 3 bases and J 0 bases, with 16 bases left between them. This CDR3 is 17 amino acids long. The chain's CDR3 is CASSPARGQGSTDTQYF. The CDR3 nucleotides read TGTGCCAGCTCACCCGCGCGAGGTCAGGGTAGCACAGATACGCAGTATTTT.

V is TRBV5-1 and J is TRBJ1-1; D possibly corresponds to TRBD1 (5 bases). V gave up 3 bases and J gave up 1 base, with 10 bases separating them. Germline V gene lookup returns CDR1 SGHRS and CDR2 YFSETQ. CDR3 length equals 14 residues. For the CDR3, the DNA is TGCGCCAGCAGCTCCGGGACTCGGAACACTGAAGCTTTCTTT. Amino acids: CASSSGTRNTEAFF. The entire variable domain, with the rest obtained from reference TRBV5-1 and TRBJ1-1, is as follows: KAGVTQTPRYLIKTRGQQVTLSCSPISGHRSVSWYQQTPGQGLQFLFEYFSETQRNKGNFPGRFSGRQFSNSRSEMNVSTLELGDSALYLCASSSGTRNTEAFFGQGTRLTVV.

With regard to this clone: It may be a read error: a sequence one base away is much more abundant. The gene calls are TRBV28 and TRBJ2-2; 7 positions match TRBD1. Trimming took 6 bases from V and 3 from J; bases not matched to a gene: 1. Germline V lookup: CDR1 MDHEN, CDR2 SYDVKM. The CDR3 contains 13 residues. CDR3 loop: CASRTGYTGELFF. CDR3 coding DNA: TGTGCCAGCAGGACAGGGTACACCGGGGAGCTGTTTTTT.

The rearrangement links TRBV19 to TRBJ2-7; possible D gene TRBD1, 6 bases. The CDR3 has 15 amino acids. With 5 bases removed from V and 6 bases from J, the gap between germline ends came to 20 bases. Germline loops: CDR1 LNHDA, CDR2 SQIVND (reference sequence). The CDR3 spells CASSFQGSLRGEQYF. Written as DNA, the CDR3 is TGTGCCAGTAGTTTTCAGGGGAGCTTAAGAGGCGAGCAGTACTTC.

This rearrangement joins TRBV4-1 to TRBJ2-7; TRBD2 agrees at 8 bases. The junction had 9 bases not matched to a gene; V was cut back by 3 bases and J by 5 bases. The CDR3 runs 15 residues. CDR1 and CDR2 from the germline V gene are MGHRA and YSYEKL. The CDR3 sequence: CASSHPGTRFDEQYF. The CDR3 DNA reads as TGCGCCAGCAGCCACCCCGGGACTAGATTCGACGAGCAGTACTTC.

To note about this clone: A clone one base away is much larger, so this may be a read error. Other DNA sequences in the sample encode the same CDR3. The CDR3 is CASSPAQGRSGNTIYF. CDR3 nucleotide sequence: TGTGCCAGCAGTCCCGCCCAGGGGCGTTCGGGAAACACCATATATTTC. This chain connects TRBV27 to TRBJ1-3; TRBD1 is a possible D gene (6 bases). This CDR3 is built from 16 residues. The germline V gene encodes CDR1 MNHEY and CDR2 SMNVEV (reference sequence).

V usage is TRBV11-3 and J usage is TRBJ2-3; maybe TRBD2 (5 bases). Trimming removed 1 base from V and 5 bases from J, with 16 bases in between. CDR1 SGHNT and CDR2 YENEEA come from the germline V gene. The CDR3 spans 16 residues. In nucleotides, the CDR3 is TGTGCCAGCAGCTTAGGACCCAGGAGGCTGAAAGATACGCAGTATTTT. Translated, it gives CASSLGPRRLKDTQYF.

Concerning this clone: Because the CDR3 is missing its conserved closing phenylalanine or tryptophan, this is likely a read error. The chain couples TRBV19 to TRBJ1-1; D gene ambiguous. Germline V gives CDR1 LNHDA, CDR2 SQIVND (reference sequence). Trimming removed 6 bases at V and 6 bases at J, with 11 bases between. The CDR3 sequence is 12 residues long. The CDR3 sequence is CASRGFSSEAFS. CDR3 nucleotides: TGTGCCAGTAGAGGCTTTAGTTCTGAAGCTTTCTCT.

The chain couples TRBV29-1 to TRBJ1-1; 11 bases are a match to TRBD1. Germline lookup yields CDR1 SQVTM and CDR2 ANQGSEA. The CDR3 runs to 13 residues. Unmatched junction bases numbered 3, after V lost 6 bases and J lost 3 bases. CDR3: CSVRTGGHTEAFF. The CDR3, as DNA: TGCAGCGTGAGGACAGGGGGCCACACTGAAGCTTTCTTT.

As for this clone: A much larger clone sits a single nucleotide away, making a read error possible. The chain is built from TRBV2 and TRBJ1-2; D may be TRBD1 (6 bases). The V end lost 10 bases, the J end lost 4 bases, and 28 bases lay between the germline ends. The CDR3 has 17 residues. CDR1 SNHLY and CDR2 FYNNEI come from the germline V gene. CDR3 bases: TGTGCCATGCTCGGGGGACTTTCCGGACAGAGCCTCTATGGCTACACCTTC. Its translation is CAMLGGLSGQSLYGYTF.

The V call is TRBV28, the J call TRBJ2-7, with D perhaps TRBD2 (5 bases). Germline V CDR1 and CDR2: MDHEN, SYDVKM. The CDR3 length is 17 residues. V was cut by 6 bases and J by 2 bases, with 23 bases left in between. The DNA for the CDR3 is TGTGCCAGCAGCTTTTTAAACCCTGGGAGAACCACCTACGAGCAGTACTTC. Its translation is CASSFLNPGRTTYEQYF.

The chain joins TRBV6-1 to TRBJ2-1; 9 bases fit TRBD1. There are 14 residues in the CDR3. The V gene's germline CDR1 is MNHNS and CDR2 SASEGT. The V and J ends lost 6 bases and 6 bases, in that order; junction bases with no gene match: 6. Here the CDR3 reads CASSHGTGPNEQFF. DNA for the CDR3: TGTGCCAGCAGCCATGGGACAGGGCCCAATGAGCAGTTCTTC.

The CDR3 DNA sequence: TGTGCCAGCAGCATACAGGGGTTTGGTAATCAGCCCCAGCATTTT. Encoded protein: CASSIQGFGNQPQHF. This chain uses TRBV21-1 with TRBJ1-5; the table's D call, TRBD1, was not checked against the DNA. TRBV21-1 is classified as a pseudogene. There are 15 residues in the CDR3.

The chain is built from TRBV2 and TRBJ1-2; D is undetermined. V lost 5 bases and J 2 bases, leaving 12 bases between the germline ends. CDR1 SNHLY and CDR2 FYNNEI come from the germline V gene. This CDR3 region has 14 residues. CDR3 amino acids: CASSTTLRNYGYTF. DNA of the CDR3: TGTGCCAGCAGTACCACATTAAGGAACTATGGCTACACCTTC.

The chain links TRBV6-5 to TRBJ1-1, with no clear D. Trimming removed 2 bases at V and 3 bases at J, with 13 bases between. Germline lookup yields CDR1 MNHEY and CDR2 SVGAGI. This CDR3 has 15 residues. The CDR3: CASSYEGGRDTEAFF. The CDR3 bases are TGTGCCAGCAGTTACGAAGGAGGGAGGGACACTGAAGCTTTCTTT.

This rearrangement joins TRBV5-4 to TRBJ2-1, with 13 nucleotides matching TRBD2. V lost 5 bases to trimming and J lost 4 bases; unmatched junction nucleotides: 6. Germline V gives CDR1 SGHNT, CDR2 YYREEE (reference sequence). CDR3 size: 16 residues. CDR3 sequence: CASSLLAGGRYNEQFF. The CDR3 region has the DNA TGTGCCAGCAGTTTACTAGCGGGAGGGCGGTACAATGAGCAGTTCTTC.

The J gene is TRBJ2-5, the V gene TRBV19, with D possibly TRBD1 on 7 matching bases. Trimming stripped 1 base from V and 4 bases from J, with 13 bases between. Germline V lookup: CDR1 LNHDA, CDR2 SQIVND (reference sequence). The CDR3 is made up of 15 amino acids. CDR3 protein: CASSIARGATETQYF. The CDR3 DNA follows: TGTGCCAGTAGTATAGCCAGGGGGGCTACAGAGACCCAGTACTTC. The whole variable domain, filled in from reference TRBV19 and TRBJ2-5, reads DGGITQSPKYLFRKEGQNVTLSCEQNLNHDAMYWYRQDPGQGLRLIYYSQIVNDFQKGDIAEGYSVSREKKESFPLTVTSAQKNPTAFYLCASSIARGATETQYFGPGTRLLVL.